This note documents a single TCR beta chain sequence. The source of the sample is a study of blood T cell repertoires in COVID-19. Participant-given clinical history determined each cohort assignment. Per the original methods: Estimates of nucleated cell counts were drawn from the amplification of reference gene primers. Produced via immunoSEQ multiplex PCR; TCRdb's table is partial and in-frame only. From that table come the V and J calls and clone size; the DNA was used to work out D and trimming. The sample records 130,000 to 150,000 clones, 84% being singletons. Sequencing input: PBMCs or T cells enriched from blood (not recorded which). This receptor was obtained from a woman aged 45 to 65 who had been exposed to COVID-19.

CDR3 coding DNA: TGTGCCAGCAGCGTAGCGGGGGGGAACACTGAAGCTTTCTTT. Protein: CASSVAGGNTEAFF. The J gene is TRBJ1-1, the V gene TRBV9; D is perhaps TRBD1 (5 bases). CDR1 SGDLS and CDR2 YYNGEE come from the germline V gene. V was pared by 0 bases and J by 1 base, with 7 bases between. This CDR3 has 14 residues.